This passage covers 17 T cell receptor beta chains from one sample sequenced in a study of blood T cells in healthy people across ages. A J-beta primer mix and a sample-barcoded 5' primer were used in a second PCR of roughly 6 to 12 cycles. TCRdb itself ran the 5' RACE reads through MiXCR, one entry per CDR3 protein. Counted here are about 2 million distinct CDR3 sequences, around half occurring once; the ten biggest clones make up less than 2.5%. The sample consisted of blood. The receptors were gathered from a woman in her 40s in good health.

This clonotype was observed a single time. CDR3 residues: CASSLRQPYGYTF. CDR3 coding DNA: TGTGCCAGCTCGCTCCGACAGCCCTATGGCTACACCTTC. This chain links TRBV18 with TRBJ1-2; tentatively, D is TRBD1 (5 bases). The CDR3 extends over 13 amino acids. Between the trimmed V and J ends, which lost 6 bases and 4 bases, there was a span of 12 bases. Germline-derived CDR1 and CDR2 are KGHSH and LQKENI.

As concerns this clonotype: Sequence at one end of the junction differs from germline and may be a read error. This chain connects TRBV5-5 to TRBJ2-1; TRBD1 might be the D (6 bases). The germline V gene encodes CDR1 SGHKS and CDR2 YYEKEE (reference sequence). The CDR3 extends over 15 amino acids. This chain's CDR3 is CAGSFGWTATNEQFF. Here the CDR3 DNA reads TGTGCCGGCAGCTTTGGTTGGACAGCTACTAATGAGCAGTTCTTC.

This chain uses TRBV6-2 or TRBV6-3 with TRBJ2-7; no definite D call. V was shortened by 5 bases and J by 6 bases, with 17 bases between the two germline ends. Looked up from germline, CDR1 is MNHEY and CDR2 is SVGEGT. The CDR3 loop spans 14 amino acids. The CDR3 DNA sequence: TGTGCCAGCAGTCCCGTCCCCCGTCCCGGCGAGCAGTACTTC. This codes for CASSPVPRPGEQYF.

This chain uses TRBV11-2 with TRBJ2-2; D is unresolved. CDR3 size: 14 residues. V dropped 5 bases and J dropped 0 bases, with 7 bases sitting between them. Germline loops: CDR1 SGHAT, CDR2 FQNNGV. The CDR3 is CASSPAPNTGELFF. DNA for the CDR3: TGTGCCAGCAGCCCCGCCCCGAACACCGGGGAGCTGTTTTTT.

This clonotype appeared a single time. The chain joins TRBV18 to TRBJ2-5; TRBD1 agrees at 7 bases. The tail of the sequence fits TRBJ2-7 better, so the J call may be wrong. Germline V lookup: CDR1 KGHSH, CDR2 LQKENI. This CDR3 contains 15 residues. This CDR3 reads CASSPTGTALGEQYF. The CDR3 region has the DNA TGTGCCAGCTCGCCGACGGGGACAGCACTCGGCGAGCAGTACTTC.

This clonotype was counted a few times. V and J are TRBV29-1 and TRBJ2-1, with no clear D. This CDR3 spans 12 amino acids. CDR1 is SQVTM, CDR2 ANQGSEA, per germline. Trimming stripped 6 bases from V and 5 bases from J, with 11 bases between. CDR3 in DNA: TGCAGCGTCGCGGACGGTGACAATGAGCAGTTCTTC. It translates to CSVADGDNEQFF.

The chain employs TRBV2 and TRBJ2-5; D may be TRBD2 (7 bases). This CDR3 is 14 amino acids long. Germline lookup yields CDR1 SNHLY and CDR2 FYNNEI. V was pared by 8 bases and J by 1 base, with 14 bases between. The DNA for the CDR3 is TGTGCCAGCTTAACGGGGGGCCTCCAAGAGACCCAGTACTTC. It encodes CASLTGGLQETQYF.

The chain links TRBV9 to TRBJ2-4, with D maybe TRBD1 (7 bases). The DNA end is more similar to TRBJ2-5, so the J call may be wrong. The CDR3 extends over 16 amino acids. Germline V gives CDR1 SGDLS, CDR2 YYNGEE. The CDR3 sequence: CASTQGGSRFSETQYF. CDR3 bases: TGTGCCAGCACCCAGGGGGGCAGTCGGTTTTCAGAGACCCAGTACTTC.

The chain uses TRBV15 and TRBJ2-5; TRBD1 agrees at 7 bases. V dropped 3 bases and J dropped 5; count of bases not matched to a gene: 3. Germline CDR1 is LNHNV and CDR2 is YYDKDF (reference sequence). This CDR3 is 13 amino acids long. The CDR3 reads CATSRIQGETQYF. The CDR3, as DNA: TGTGCCACCAGCAGGATACAGGGGGAGACCCAGTACTTC.

This sequence joins TRBV5-6 and TRBJ2-1, with D possibly matching TRBD1 (6 bases). Per the germline V gene, CDR1 is SGHDT and CDR2 is YYEEEE. Trimming pared 4 bases from V and 3 bases from J, leaving 17 bases between. This CDR3 spans 16 amino acids. This CDR3 is CASSPQGPRYYNEQFF. DNA of the CDR3: TGTGCCAGCAGCCCACAGGGTCCCCGATACTACAATGAGCAGTTCTTC.

The chain combines TRBV11-2 with TRBJ2-7; D is perhaps TRBD2 (5 bases). Trimming left V 2 bases short and J 2 bases short, with 16 bases between. Germline assignment: CDR1 SGHAT and CDR2 FQNNGV. CDR3 length: 16 amino acids. The chain's CDR3 is CASSLSSGEGPYEQYF. The CDR3 DNA follows: TGTGCCAGCAGCTTAAGCTCGGGCGAGGGTCCCTACGAGCAGTACTTC. The whole variable domain, remainder taken from reference TRBV11-2 and TRBJ2-7, is EAGVAQSPRYKIIEKRQSVAFWCNPISGHATLYWYQQILGQGPKLLIQFQNNGVVDDSQLPKDRFSAERLKGVDSTLKIQPAKLEDSAVYLCASSLSSGEGPYEQYFGPGTRLTVT.

Notes on this clonotype: This may stem from a read error, because a much larger clone lies one nucleotide away. The V call is TRBV7-2, the J call TRBJ2-1; the D gene is possibly TRBD1 (6 bases). The end of the DNA fits TRBJ2-7 better, so the J call may be wrong. The CDR3 runs to 14 residues. From germline, CDR1 is SGHTA and CDR2 FQGNSA. CDR3: CASSSGTNHNEQYF. CDR3 nucleotide sequence: TGTGCCAGCAGCTCCGGGACAAATCACAATGAGCAGTACTTC.

This clonotype has a handful of counts. The chain employs TRBV28 and TRBJ2-7; TRBD1 is a possible D gene (5 bases). This CDR3 is built from 13 residues. Trimming removed 5 bases from V and 5 bases from J, with 13 bases in between. Germline assignment: CDR1 MDHEN and CDR2 SYDVKM. CDR3 DNA sequence: TGTGCCAGCAGTGACACCCAGGGCGACGAGCAGTACTTC. Translation: CASSDTQGDEQYF. Supplemented by reference TRBV28 and TRBJ2-7, the full variable domain reads DVKVTQSSRYLVKRTGEKVFLECVQDMDHENMFWYRQDPGLGLRLIYFSYDVKMKEKGDIPEGYSVSREKKERFSLILESASTNQTSMYLCASSDTQGDEQYFGPGTRLTVT.

The chain uses TRBV5-5 and TRBJ2-1, with TRBD1 as a possible D gene (7 bases). The tail of the sequence fits TRBJ2-7 better, so the J call may be wrong. The CDR3 contains 14 residues. Germline V gene lookup returns CDR1 SGHKS and CDR2 YYEKEE (reference sequence). The DNA for the CDR3 is TGTGCCAGCAACTACCAGGGGGGTTCCTACGAGCAGTACTTC. Its protein product is CASNYQGGSYEQYF.

The chain couples TRBV20-1 to TRBJ2-5; either TRBD1 or TRBD2 may supply D (6 bases each). Germline V gene data show CDR1 as DFQATT and CDR2 as SNEGSKA (reference sequence). Trimming removed 6 bases at V and 1 base at J, with 15 bases between. The CDR3 is 14 residues long. In nucleotides, the CDR3 is TGCAGTGCCCCACCGGGGGACACCCAAGAGACCCAGTACTTC. Translation gives CSAPPGDTQETQYF.

This sequence joins TRBV5-1 and TRBJ2-7; 11 bases are shared with TRBD2. The CDR3 consists of 14 residues. Germline CDR1 and CDR2: SGHRS and YFSETQ. Trimming cost V 6 bases and J 7 bases; bases outside gene matches: 9. DNA for the CDR3: TGCGCCAGCACACTAGCGGGGGCTAACAATGAGCAGTACTTC. Its protein product is CASTLAGANNEQYF. Using reference TRBV5-1 and TRBJ2-7 for the parts outside the CDR3, the full variable domain is KAGVTQTPRYLIKTRGQQVTLSCSPISGHRSVSWYQQTPGQGLQFLFEYFSETQRNKGNFPGRFSGRQFSNSRSEMNVSTLELGDSALYLCASTLAGANNEQYFGPGTRLTVT.

DNA for the CDR3: TGTGCCAGCCTTAGACCCGACAGGCAGAATTCACCCCTCCACTTT. Residues: CASLRPDRQNSPLHF. V is TRBV6-2 or TRBV6-3 and J is TRBJ1-6, with a possible D match to TRBD1 (6 bases). Germline CDR1 MNHEY, CDR2 SVGEGT. V lost 8 bases to trimming and J lost 7 bases, with 18 bases between them. The CDR3 totals 15 residues.